This entry is about one T cell receptor (beta chain). This entry belongs to a study of blood T cell repertoires in COVID-19. The CDR3 is 15 residues long. CDR1 is SEHNR and CDR2 is FQNEAQ in the germline V gene (reference sequence). The V end was cut by 6 bases, the J end by 1 base, with 15 bases between. TCRdb's copy holds only in-frame clones and misses some; the assay was immunoSEQ multiplex PCR. The table has around 250,000 clones, 70% to 85% seen once. Material for sequencing was PBMCs or T cells enriched from blood (not recorded which). The TCR sequence derives from a man aged 35-49 years who had recovered from COVID-19. The J gene is TRBJ1-2, the V gene TRBV7-9; D might be TRBD1 (6 bases). The DNA of the CDR3 is TGTGCCAGCAGTTACAGAAGACAGGATAACTATGGCTACACCTTC. Encoded protein: CASSYRRQDNYGYTF. The variable domain in full, with the rest retrieved from reference TRBV7-9 and TRBJ1-2, is DTGVSQNPRHKITKRGQNVTFRCDPISEHNRLYWYRQTLGQGPEFLTYFQNEAQLEKSRLLSDRFSAERPKGSFSTLEIQRTEQGDSAMYLCASSYRRQDNYGYTFGSGTRLTVV.